This T cell receptor (beta chain) emerged from a study of cytomegalovirus exposure and HLA in healthy donors. About this clone: Its antigen is unidentified.

The PCR ran on 60 Vbeta and 13 Jbeta primers. Profiling relied on immunoSEQ multiplex PCR, and the TCRdb table lists in-frame clones only, not all of them. The table records 130,000 or so clones, roughly 82% of them present only once. Findings of the study overall: In a later analysis, compared with equally common non-associated chains, HLA-associated beta chains were more expanded.

The clonotype was recovered from a male donor in good health and CMV-seropositive. The sequenced material came from PBMCs.

As DNA, the CDR3 is TGTGCCAGCAGTGAATCCGGCAATCAGCCCCAGCATTTT. Protein sequence: CASSESGNQPQHF. This chain links TRBV6-1 with TRBJ1-5; D unclear. Trimming removed 2 bases at V and 2 bases at J, with 4 bases between. The CDR3 is made up of 13 amino acids. Germline CDR1 and CDR2: MNHNS and SASEGT.